The 11 T cell receptor beta chains below all came from one sample that was sequenced in a study of T cells in Graves' hyperthyroidism and ophthalmopathy (dated by TCRdb to the late 2010s). Library prep was done by multiplex PCR. Sequencer: Illumina HiSeq 2000. The TCR beta CDR3 regions were amplified from the RNA transcripts. The first round of RT-PCR for the TCR CDR3 was performed with the HTBI primer set and the Qiagen OneStep RT-PCR kit. TCRdb reprocessed the public reads (quality trimming at Q25 with fastp, clone calling with MiXCR) and kept in-frame beta chains. Each entry is one CDR3 protein sequence, shown with its most common DNA and genes. The sample table contains hundreds of thousands of distinct CDR3 sequences; only one count was recorded for around 20% of them. Clones ranked in the top ten supply 34% of the sample. Input material: blood. The receptor set was obtained from a man between 25 and 39 years old with Graves' ophthalmopathy.

This rearrangement joins TRBV19 to TRBJ1-1; TRBD1 aligns across 9 bases. The J segment lost 5 bases and the V segment lost 2 bases, leaving 6 bases of the junction unmatched. Germline lookup yields CDR1 LNHDA and CDR2 SQIVND (reference sequence). The CDR3 is 15 residues long. CDR3: CASSIRGTGRTEAFF. DNA for the CDR3: TGTGCCAGTAGTATAAGGGGGACAGGGCGAACTGAAGCTTTCTTT.

The CDR3 sequence is CASSLPSNYEQYF. CDR3 DNA sequence: TGTGCCAGCAGTCTACCAAGTAACTACGAGCAGTACTTC. The chain uses TRBV5-6 and TRBJ2-7; D not certain. This CDR3 has 13 residues. Trimming pared 5 bases from V and 3 bases from J, leaving 12 bases between. The germline V gene has CDR1 SGHDT and CDR2 YYEEEE.

This clonotype was observed many times. V gene TRBV30 combines with J gene TRBJ2-7, with 8 positions matching TRBD2. Germline lookup yields CDR1 GTSNPN and CDR2 SVGIG (reference sequence). This CDR3 is 14 amino acids long. J gave up 3 bases and V 4 bases, and 8 bases lay outside the gene matches. CDR3 sequence (DNA): TGTGCCTGGACCACCCAGCGGGGGTTCTACGAGCAGTACTTC. This gives the protein CAWTTQRGFYEQYF.

As regards this clonotype: A much larger clone differs by one base, so this may be a read error. The chain combines TRBV6-1 with TRBJ2-1; TRBD2 agrees at 13 bases. The CDR3 is 15 residues long. The V and J ends lost 5 bases and 7 bases, in that order; junction bases with no gene match: 5. Germline values: CDR1 MNHNS, CDR2 SASEGT. CDR3 loop: CASSTGTSGKNEQFF. The CDR3 DNA reads as TGTGCCAGCAGTACCGGGACTAGCGGGAAGAATGAGCAGTTCTTC.

This clonotype has only a few counts. This sequence joins TRBV6-1 and TRBJ1-3; no clear D. This CDR3 contains 12 residues. The germline V and J ends were trimmed by 6 bases and 2 bases, with 5 bases remaining between them. Germline V gene lookup returns CDR1 MNHNS and CDR2 SASEGT. CDR3 amino acids: CASRSTGNTIYF. Written as DNA, the CDR3 is TGTGCCAGCAGGTCGACTGGAAACACCATATATTTT.

The CDR3 DNA reads TGCAGCGTGGAGACGGACGGCCCAGAGGAGCAGTACTTC. Translated: CSVETDGPEEQYF. The chain links TRBV29-1 to TRBJ2-7; D is ambiguous. The CDR3 runs to 13 residues. Trimming pared 6 bases from V and 7 bases from J, leaving 19 bases between. CDR1 and CDR2 from the germline V gene are SQVTM and ANQGSEA.

This clonotype was observed many times. The J gene is TRBJ1-2, the V gene TRBV2, with a tentative D call TRBD1 (6 bases). The CDR3 length is 13 residues. The germline V and J ends were trimmed by 3 bases and 8 bases, with 13 bases remaining between them. Germline CDR1 reads SNHLY; CDR2 reads FYNNEI. In DNA form, the CDR3 reads TGTGCCAGCAGTGATGAGGGGGGCTACGGCTACACCTTC. Residues: CASSDEGGYGYTF.

A few counts support this clonotype. The CDR3 region is CAWSREWPSYEQYF. As DNA, the CDR3 is TGTGCCTGGAGTAGAGAGTGGCCCTCCTACGAGCAGTACTTC. This sequence joins TRBV30 and TRBJ2-7; D is ambiguous. The CDR3 sequence is 14 residues long. V gave up 2 bases and J gave up 0 bases, with 11 bases separating them. The V gene's germline CDR1 is GTSNPN and CDR2 SVGIG (reference sequence).

CDR3 region: CASSLGGRAELFF. CDR3 DNA sequence: TGTGCCAGCAGTTTAGGGGGCCGCGCGGAGCTGTTTTTT. The chain has TRBV28 and TRBJ2-2, with D perhaps matching TRBD1 (6 bases). The CDR3 contains 13 residues. Germline-derived CDR1 and CDR2 are MDHEN and SYDVKM. V was shortened by 2 bases and J by 10 bases, with 11 bases between the two germline ends. Together with reference TRBV28 and TRBJ2-2, the CDR3 gives the full variable domain: DVKVTQSSRYLVKRTGEKVFLECVQDMDHENMFWYRQDPGLGLRLIYFSYDVKMKEKGDIPEGYSVSREKKERFSLILESASTNQTSMYLCASSLGGRAELFFGEGSRLTVL.

This rearrangement joins TRBV5-1 to TRBJ2-7, with 9 bases that match TRBD1. The CDR3 is 16 amino acids. The V gene's germline CDR1 is SGHRS and CDR2 YFSETQ. The trim removed 0 bases at V and 2 bases at J, leaving 6 bases unmatched. As DNA, the CDR3 is TGCGCCAGCAGCTTGGCCGCTCGACAGGGGGCCTACGAGCAGTACTTC. It is translated as CASSLAARQGAYEQYF.

This clonotype was recorded a few times. Compared with germline, one end of the junction differs, possibly owing to a read error. J is TRBJ2-3 and V is TRBV11-2; either TRBD1 or TRBD2 may supply D (5 bases each). Germline V gene sequence: CDR1 SGHAT, CDR2 FQNNGV. This CDR3 region has 15 residues. The CDR3 nucleotides read TGTACCAGCAGCTCCGGGACGTTCAGCACAGATACGCAGTATTTT. Translation: CTSSSGTFSTDTQYF.